This paragraph covers one T cell receptor (beta chain) sequence. This sample was taken from a study of cytomegalovirus exposure and HLA in healthy donors. PCR amplification relied on 60 Vbeta primers (plus 13 Jbeta primers). Measured with immunoSEQ multiplex PCR; TCRdb has only the in-frame clones, and not every one. The sample yields roughly 140,000 clones, 50% to 75% seen once. V shed 4 bases, J shed 6 bases, and the junction held 6 bases outside the gene matches. From germline, CDR1 is SGHNT and CDR2 YYREEE (reference sequence). The CDR3 is 13 residues long. The TCR sequence derives from an older woman in good health and CMV-seropositive. Sequenced material: PBMCs. The chain carries TRBV5-4 and TRBJ1-1, with TRBD1 matching over 7 bases. This CDR3 is CASSLGQLAEAFF. DNA for the CDR3: TGTGCCAGCAGCCTGGGACAGCTGGCTGAAGCTTTCTTT. The full variable domain, with the rest looked up from reference TRBV5-4 and TRBJ1-1, is ETGVTQSPTHLIKTRGQQVTLRCSSQSGHNTVSWYQQALGQGPQFIFQYYREEENGRGNFPPRFSGLQFPNYSSELNVNALELDDSALYLCASSLGQLAEAFFGQGTRLTVV.